This TCR beta chain was identified in a study of T cell changes during pregnancy in multiple sclerosis (dated by TCRdb to about 2019). About the full investigation: The study examined how the T cell repertoire changed over the course of pregnancy in women with multiple sclerosis.

Receptors were amplified or captured by the immunoSEQ multiplex PCR assay. Held by TCRdb, this immuneACCESS table contains in-frame sequences only and omits some clones. Under half of the omission traces to an unresolved V gene where checked; the cause of the rest is unknown. Counted in this sample were around 69,000 clones; approximately 90% of them appeared once. The top ten hold approximately 1.2% of the sample. In regard to this clone: The antigen it binds to is not known. No much larger clone is present one base from it, and per-base qualities are unavailable.

CDR3 length: 15 amino acids, cysteine to phenylalanine. The CDR3 DNA has 45 bases and is translated from base 1. For CDR1 and CDR2, the germline V gene (reference sequence) lists LNHDA and SQIVND. Trimming leaves V shorter by 5 bases and J shorter by 2 bases, with the junction holding 6 bases beyond the gene matches. The input for sequencing was peripheral blood, taken in the third trimester of pregnancy. The clonotype comes from a female donor with multiple sclerosis, enrolled in a pregnancy study. The chain uses TRBV19 and TRBJ2-7; TRBD1 fits 10 bases in the junction. The DNA is TGTGCCAGTAGTGACCGGGACAGGGGACCCTACGAGCAGTACTTC. Its protein product is CASSDRDRGPYEQYF.